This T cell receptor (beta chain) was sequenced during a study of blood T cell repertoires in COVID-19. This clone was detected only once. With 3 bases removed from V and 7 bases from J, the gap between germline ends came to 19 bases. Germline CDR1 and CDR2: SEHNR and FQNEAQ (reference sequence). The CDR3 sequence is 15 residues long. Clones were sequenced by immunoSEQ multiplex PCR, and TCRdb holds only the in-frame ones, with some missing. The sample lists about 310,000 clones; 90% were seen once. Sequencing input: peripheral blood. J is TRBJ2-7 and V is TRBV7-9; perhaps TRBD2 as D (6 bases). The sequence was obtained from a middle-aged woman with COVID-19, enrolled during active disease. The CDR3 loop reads CASSFGRSFLGEQYF. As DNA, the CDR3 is TGTGCCAGCAGCTTTGGGAGGAGTTTTTTAGGAGAGCAGTACTTC.